The 30 T cell receptor beta chains listed next were all sequenced from one sample in a study of T cell responses to AZD1222 COVID-19 vaccine (dated by TCRdb to about 2021). The library was made by the immunoSEQ multiplex PCR assay. TCRdb obtained this table from immuneACCESS and retained in-frame rearrangements with V and J assigned. These tables miss some clones; where compared with another copy, unresolved V genes account for less than half of the shortfall, and the remainder is unexplained. The sample data list roughly 150,000 clones, and about nine tenths of these were observed just once. Of the sample, under 2.5% falls within the top ten clones. The time point label of this sample denotes: baseline before first vaccination. Sequenced material: peripheral blood, taken on day 0 of AZD1222 vaccination. The origin of the receptors is an adult in good health.

This chain links TRBV6-5 with TRBJ1-4; the D is unclear. The CDR3 has 13 residues. V was cut by 6 bases and J by 6 bases, with 11 bases left in between. Germline CDR1 is MNHEY and CDR2 is SVGAGI. CDR3 DNA: TGTGCCAGCAGGAAGACCGCTTATGAAAAACTGTTTTTT. Amino acid sequence: CASRKTAYEKLFF.

V gene TRBV28 combines with J gene TRBJ2-2, with a tentative D call TRBD1 (6 bases). From germline, CDR1 is MDHEN and CDR2 SYDVKM. V was clipped by 5 bases and J by 1 base, with 8 bases between them. The CDR3 consists of 14 residues. The CDR3, as DNA: TGTGCCAGCAGTGCGACAGGGAACACCGGGGAGCTGTTTTTT. Translation: CASSATGNTGELFF.

The chain recombines TRBV4-1 with TRBJ1-2; D perhaps matches TRBD1 (5 bases). There are 17 residues in the CDR3. Looked up from germline, CDR1 is MGHRA and CDR2 is YSYEKL. Trimming pared 4 bases from V and 0 bases from J, leaving 18 bases between. The CDR3 region is CASSLTPSGGANYGYTF. The CDR3 DNA sequence: TGCGCCAGCAGCCTAACCCCGAGCGGAGGGGCTAACTATGGCTACACCTTC.

This chain links TRBV28 with TRBJ2-7; either TRBD1 or TRBD2 may supply D (5 bases each). CDR1 and CDR2 from the germline V gene are MDHEN and SYDVKM. The V and J ends lost 2 bases and 2 bases respectively, with 13 bases between them. This CDR3 spans 15 amino acids. This CDR3 is CASSLGAGRPYEQYF. The CDR3 coding sequence is TGTGCCAGCAGTTTAGGGGCGGGCCGTCCCTACGAGCAGTACTTC.

The genes are TRBV2 and TRBJ1-2; 8 bases agree with TRBD1. Germline V gives CDR1 SNHLY, CDR2 FYNNEI. The CDR3 is 15 amino acids. Trimming at V came to 4 bases and at J to 8 bases, leaving 12 bases not matched to a gene. CDR3 amino acids: CASSVGQGPLQGYTF. The CDR3 DNA sequence: TGTGCCAGCAGTGTCGGACAGGGACCCCTTCAAGGCTACACCTTC.

The chain links TRBV19 to TRBJ2-2; D is unclear. The CDR3 contains 15 residues. V was trimmed by 2 bases and J by 1 base, leaving 8 bases between them. The germline CDR1 and CDR2 sequences are LNHDA and SQIVND (reference sequence). This CDR3 reads CASSIIVKNTGELFF. The CDR3, as DNA: TGTGCCAGTAGTATAATAGTTAAGAACACCGGGGAGCTGTTTTTT.

J is TRBJ1-1 and V is TRBV13; weak D call: TRBD1 (5 bases). The germline V gene encodes CDR1 PRHDT and CDR2 FYEKMQ (reference sequence). The length of the CDR3 is 14 residues. Deletions cut 3 bases from V and 3 bases from J, with 11 bases between. The CDR3 DNA is TGTGCCAGCAGCTTCGGGGGAAGCGACACTGAAGCTTTCTTT. Translated: CASSFGGSDTEAFF.

The rearrangement links TRBV29-1 to TRBJ1-1, with D possibly being TRBD1 (5 bases). The CDR3 runs to 10 residues. Looked up from germline, CDR1 is SQVTM and CDR2 is ANQGSEA. V lost 4 bases to trimming and J lost 6 bases, with 6 bases between them. CDR3 amino acids: CSVVGPEAFF. The CDR3 region has the DNA TGCAGCGTTGTGGGACCTGAAGCTTTCTTT.

V gene TRBV30 combines with J gene TRBJ2-3, with 7 nucleotides matching TRBD2. The ends lost 2 bases at V and 3 bases at J; junction bases unmatched: 11. Germline CDR1 GTSNPN, CDR2 SVGIG (reference sequence). This CDR3 is built from 16 residues. The CDR3 loop reads CAWSKRGVGGTDTQYF. CDR3 coding DNA: TGTGCCTGGAGTAAAAGAGGGGTGGGAGGGACAGATACGCAGTATTTT.

The chain joins TRBV5-4 to TRBJ2-5; 9 nucleotides match TRBD2. The CDR3 sequence is 14 residues long. V shed 4 bases and J 2 bases; nucleotides not matched to a gene: 3. CDR1 is SGHNT and CDR2 is YYREEE in the germline V gene (reference sequence). CDR3 DNA: TGTGCCAGCAGCCCGGCGGGGGGGCAAGAGACCCAGTACTTC. Translation gives CASSPAGGQETQYF.

The chain couples TRBV4-2 to TRBJ1-2, with D possibly being TRBD1 (6 bases). The CDR3 loop spans 15 amino acids. Per germline, CDR1 LGHNA and CDR2 YNFKEQ. Trimming removed 0 bases at V and 5 bases at J, with 13 bases between. Here the CDR3 DNA reads TGTGCCAGCAGCCAAGATAGGGGGGCCATGTATGGCTACACCTTC. Protein product: CASSQDRGAMYGYTF.

The chain recombines TRBV5-4 with TRBJ1-2; D is unresolved. The length of the CDR3 is 14 residues. Deletions cut 0 bases from V and 3 bases from J, with 9 bases between. The germline V gene has CDR1 SGHNT and CDR2 YYREEE (reference sequence). The CDR3 nucleotides are TGTGCCAGCAGCTTGGACCCGACGGACTATGGCTACACCTTC. It specifies CASSLDPTDYGYTF.

The rearrangement links TRBV14 to TRBJ2-3; perhaps TRBD2 as D (5 bases). The CDR3 sequence is 15 residues long. Per germline, CDR1 SGHDN and CDR2 FVKESK. Trimming pared 1 base from V and 7 bases from J, leaving 15 bases between. CDR3 in DNA: TGTGCCAGCAGCCAAGGAGGGAGTCTCATAAATACGCAGTATTTT. The encoded protein is CASSQGGSLINTQYF.

The V and J genes are TRBV27 and TRBJ2-1; D gene uncertain. The CDR3 is 15 amino acids. The V gene lost 3 bases and the J gene lost 8 bases, with 17 bases spanning the gap. Per germline, CDR1 MNHEY and CDR2 SMNVEV (reference sequence). Here the CDR3 DNA reads TGTGCCAGCAGTTTCGCGGCAGGCCGGCGCGATGAGCAGTTCTTC. It specifies CASSFAAGRRDEQFF.

The chain has TRBV10-1 and TRBJ2-2, with a weak D call TRBD1 (5 bases). CDR1 and CDR2 from the germline V gene are WNHNN and SYGVQD (reference sequence). Trimming left V 7 bases short and J 1 base short, with 10 bases between. The CDR3 runs 14 residues. CDR3 region: CASNKDKNTGELFF. In DNA form, the CDR3 reads TGCGCCAGCAACAAGGACAAGAACACCGGGGAGCTGTTTTTT.

This rearrangement joins TRBV2 to TRBJ1-6; D not resolved. CDR3 size: 15 residues. Trimming stripped 2 bases from V and 5 bases from J, with 10 bases between. CDR1 and CDR2 from the germline V gene are SNHLY and FYNNEI. The CDR3 DNA follows: TGTGCCAGCAGTGAATCCCGCAGTAATAATTCACCCCTCCACTTT. Amino acid sequence: CASSESRSNNSPLHF.

The V and J genes are TRBV2 and TRBJ1-6, with D possibly being TRBD1 (6 bases). The ends were cut back, 4 bases at V and 10 bases at J, with 14 bases in the middle. CDR1 and CDR2 from the germline V gene are SNHLY and FYNNEI. This CDR3 spans 14 amino acids. This CDR3 reads CASSGQGKKSPLHF. DNA for the CDR3: TGTGCCAGCAGTGGGCAGGGGAAGAAGTCACCCCTCCACTTT.

This clone appeared once. CDR3: CASSLDRVFYGYTF. CDR3 in DNA: TGTGCCAGCAGTTTAGACAGGGTCTTCTATGGCTACACCTTC. The J gene is TRBJ1-2, the V gene TRBV28; 7 nucleotides agree with TRBD1. This CDR3 has 14 amino acids. V trimming: 2 bases; J trimming: 4 bases; junction bases outside the gene matches: 4. In germline, CDR1 is MDHEN, CDR2 SYDVKM.

The V and J genes are TRBV9 and TRBJ2-1; D gene ambiguous. CDR3 size: 15 residues. The germline V gene encodes CDR1 SGDLS and CDR2 YYNGEE. V lost 0 bases to trimming and J lost 2 bases, with 9 bases between them. CDR3 region: CASSVDGFAYNEQFF. Here the CDR3 DNA reads TGTGCCAGCAGCGTAGACGGGTTCGCCTACAATGAGCAGTTCTTC.

This chain joins TRBV2 and TRBJ1-1; D unresolved. The CDR3 runs to 14 residues. The V gene lost 5 bases and the J gene lost 6 bases, with 16 bases spanning the gap. CDR1 and CDR2 from the germline V gene are SNHLY and FYNNEI. CDR3 sequence: CASSYLGQAPEAFF. The DNA for the CDR3 is TGTGCCAGCAGTTACCTAGGTCAGGCCCCTGAAGCTTTCTTT.

The chain combines TRBV12-3 or TRBV12-4 with TRBJ2-1; no reliable D call. V shed 0 bases and J shed 9 bases, with 3 bases lying between them. The CDR3 is made up of 11 amino acids. In DNA, the CDR3 is TGTGCCAGCAGTTTAGCGGGTGAGCAGTTCTTC. Translated, it gives CASSLAGEQFF.

The count of this clone is one. This rearrangement joins TRBV5-1 to TRBJ2-6, with TRBD1 as a possible D gene (5 bases). Trimming took off 0 bases at V and 1 base at J, with 8 bases between the two ends. The CDR3 length is 16 residues. Per germline, CDR1 SGHRS and CDR2 YFSETQ. As DNA, the CDR3 is TGCGCCAGCAGCTTGGGGGCAGGGTCTGGGGCCAACGTCCTGACTTTC. Its translation: CASSLGAGSGANVLTF.

The chain combines TRBV6-1 with TRBJ1-2; no clear D gene. Between the trimmed V and J ends, which lost 0 bases and 12 bases, there was a span of 11 bases. Germline V gene data show CDR1 as MNHNS and CDR2 as SASEGT. The CDR3 is made up of 12 amino acids. The CDR3 DNA sequence: TGTGCCAGCAGTGAAGCGCGCCAGCACCACACCTTC. It yields the protein CASSEARQHHTF.

V and J are TRBV14 and TRBJ2-1; 7 bases line up with TRBD2. In germline, CDR1 is SGHDN, CDR2 FVKESK. CDR3 length: 13 amino acids. V shed 6 bases and J 7 bases; nucleotides not matched to a gene: 6. CDR3 in amino acids: CASRRTGGNEQFF. The CDR3 bases are TGTGCCAGCAGACGGACCGGGGGGAATGAGCAGTTCTTC.

The CDR3 is CASSLSGAFGNSPLHF. In nucleotides, the CDR3 is TGTGCCAGCAGCTTATCCGGGGCTTTCGGGAATTCACCCCTCCACTTT. The rearrangement uses TRBV7-3 and TRBJ1-6; tentatively, D is TRBD1 (5 bases). The V and J ends lost 2 bases and 7 bases respectively, with 15 bases between them. Germline V gene data show CDR1 as SGHTA and CDR2 as FQGTGA. The CDR3 is made up of 16 amino acids.

The V call is TRBV6-2 or TRBV6-3, the J call TRBJ2-7; 10 nucleotides match TRBD1. The length of the CDR3 is 15 residues. Germline CDR1 and CDR2: MNHEY and SVGEGT. After removal of 4 bases from V and 9 bases from J, the junction contained 12 bases not matched to a gene. The CDR3 reads CASSSMPGQGIWQYF. The CDR3 DNA follows: TGTGCCAGCAGTTCCATGCCGGGACAGGGGATTTGGCAGTACTTC.

The chain couples TRBV20-1 to TRBJ1-5; 7 positions match TRBD1. This CDR3 has 13 residues. CDR1 and CDR2 from the germline V gene are DFQATT and SNEGSKA (reference sequence). V lost 3 bases and J lost 7; bases outside the gene matches: 6. CDR3 DNA: TGCAGTGCTAGTGGGAGGGGGCTCCAGCCCCAGCATTTT. Its protein product is CSASGRGLQPQHF.

J is TRBJ2-1 and V is TRBV30; D not resolved. Trimming took off 0 bases at V and 10 bases at J, with 10 bases between the two ends. Germline values: CDR1 GTSNPN, CDR2 SVGIG (reference sequence). The CDR3 loop spans 12 amino acids. Here the CDR3 reads CAWSVRGFEQFF. The CDR3 DNA is TGTGCCTGGAGTGTACGTGGTTTCGAGCAGTTCTTC.

This clone came up once. The chain links TRBV3-1 (or the pseudogene TRBV3-2) to TRBJ2-1; D unclear. V gave up 4 bases and J gave up 1 base, with 14 bases separating them. In germline, CDR1 is LGHDT, CDR2 YNNKEL (reference sequence). The CDR3 covers 16 residues. The CDR3 DNA sequence: TGTGCCAGCAGCCTCCGCCAGTGGAGTTCCTACAATGAGCAGTTCTTC. Protein product: CASSLRQWSSYNEQFF.

The chain has TRBV19 and TRBJ1-1; 9 positions match TRBD1. The CDR3 covers 14 residues. Trimming at V came to 4 bases and at J to 4 bases, leaving 4 bases not matched to a gene. Germline V gene lookup returns CDR1 LNHDA and CDR2 SQIVND (reference sequence). CDR3 amino acids: CASSTGQGGTEAFF. In DNA form, the CDR3 reads TGTGCCAGTAGTACGGGACAGGGAGGCACTGAAGCTTTCTTT.